Listed here are 32 T cell receptor beta chains from one sample, sequenced in a study of PD-1 blockade in classical Hodgkin lymphoma. Only in-frame clones appear in the TCRdb table, and some are missing; sequencing was by immunoSEQ multiplex PCR. The sample carries about 100,000 clones, roughly 90% recorded once. All the patients suffered relapse after autologous stem cell transplantation, and brentuximab vedotin exposure differed. Sequences were derived from peripheral blood mononuclear cells (PBMCs), sampled before the second cycle of nivolumab. The receptors originated from a human donor with classical Hodgkin lymphoma.

The V call is TRBV27, the J call TRBJ2-2; TRBD1 matches at 10 bases. V trimming: 6 bases; J trimming: 8 bases; junction bases outside the gene matches: 9. From germline, CDR1 is MNHEY and CDR2 SMNVEV (reference sequence). This CDR3 has 15 residues. CDR3 bases: TGTGCCAGCAGATACCCCGGGACAGGGGTGGGGGAGCTGTTTTTT. Protein sequence: CASRYPGTGVGELFF.

The chain employs TRBV5-1 and TRBJ1-6; no definite D call. In germline, CDR1 is SGHRS, CDR2 YFSETQ. V lost 1 base to trimming and J lost 0 bases, with 8 bases between them. This CDR3 is 16 amino acids long. CDR3 sequence (DNA): TGCGCCAGCAGCTTGAGGCGGAGCTCCTATAATTCACCCCTCCACTTT. Protein: CASSLRRSSYNSPLHF.

V is TRBV18 and J is TRBJ1-4; possible D gene TRBD1, 6 bases. V lost 1 base, J lost 6 bases, and 9 bases lay in between. The CDR3 covers 14 residues. Germline V gene data show CDR1 as KGHSH and CDR2 as LQKENI. CDR3 DNA sequence: TGTGCCAGCTCACCACTCGGGACACATGAAAAACTGTTTTTT. This gives the protein CASSPLGTHEKLFF.

V usage is TRBV10-1 and J usage is TRBJ2-7, with TRBD1 matching over 7 bases. Germline trimming cut 0 bases from V and 3 bases from J; bases unmatched to any gene: 5. The CDR3 sequence is 15 residues long. CDR1 is WNHNN, CDR2 SYGVQD, per germline (reference sequence). The CDR3 region is CASSESPGQFYEQYF. CDR3 bases: TGCGCCAGCAGTGAGTCTCCGGGACAGTTCTACGAGCAGTACTTC.

The chain couples TRBV18 to TRBJ1-2; D gene uncertain. The CDR3 is 13 residues long. Per germline, CDR1 KGHSH and CDR2 LQKENI. The germline V and J ends were trimmed by 2 bases and 7 bases, with 11 bases remaining between them. The CDR3 bases are TGTGCCAGCTCACCAAATCACAGACGTGGCTACACCTTC. The encoded protein is CASSPNHRRGYTF.

The V call is TRBV6-5, the J call TRBJ1-1; the D is unclear. Deletions cut 7 bases from V and 3 bases from J, with 15 bases between. The CDR3 loop spans 14 amino acids. The germline CDR1 and CDR2 sequences are MNHEY and SVGAGI. The CDR3 sequence: CASIGEGWDTEAFF. The CDR3 nucleotides read TGTGCCAGCATCGGAGAGGGATGGGACACTGAAGCTTTCTTT.

The gene calls are TRBV10-3 and TRBJ1-2; D is undetermined. The V gene's germline CDR1 is ENHRY and CDR2 SYGVKD. V was clipped by 0 bases and J by 4 bases, with 12 bases between them. The CDR3 covers 15 residues. The CDR3 DNA sequence: TGTGCCATCAGTGAGTCAACACGATGGGCCTATGGCTACACCTTC. Translation: CAISESTRWAYGYTF.

The chain carries TRBV6-6 and TRBJ1-2, with 9 bases fitting TRBD1. CDR1 and CDR2 (germline): MNHNY, SVGAGI (reference sequence). The CDR3 has 12 residues. The V and J ends lost 5 bases and 8 bases, in that order; junction bases with no gene match: 3. The CDR3 region is CASSVTGGGYTF. In nucleotides, the CDR3 is TGTGCCAGCAGTGTGACAGGGGGAGGCTACACCTTC.

The CDR3 coding sequence is TGTGCCAGCGGAGGGGGCCAAGAGACCCAGTACTTC. Translated: CASGGGQETQYF. The V call is TRBV6-5, the J call TRBJ2-5; D may match TRBD1 or TRBD2 (6 bases each). Trimming removed 8 bases at V and 1 base at J, with 8 bases between. From germline, CDR1 is MNHEY and CDR2 SVGAGI. The CDR3 runs 12 residues.

The chain combines TRBV28 with TRBJ1-1, with TRBD1 matching over 9 bases. Trimming removed 3 bases from V and 5 bases from J; junction bases left unmatched: 7. The CDR3 has 15 residues. Germline lookup yields CDR1 MDHEN and CDR2 SYDVKM. Written as DNA, the CDR3 is TGTGCCAGCAGTTTCCCGGGACAGGGCACTACTGAAGCTTTCTTT. It yields the protein CASSFPGQGTTEAFF.

A single count supports this clone. The V call is TRBV2, the J call TRBJ2-7; 11 bases align to TRBD1. The trim removed 4 bases at V and 3 bases at J, leaving 2 bases unmatched. This CDR3 is built from 14 residues. Germline values: CDR1 SNHLY, CDR2 FYNNEI. CDR3 nucleotide sequence: TGTGCCAGCAGTGGGACAGGGGGCTTCTACGAGCAGTACTTC. It encodes CASSGTGGFYEQYF.

The chain links TRBV6-5 to TRBJ2-6, with D possibly matching TRBD1 (5 bases). Trimming shortened V by 6 bases and J by 1 base, and 10 bases separated the two germline ends. In germline, CDR1 is MNHEY, CDR2 SVGAGI. The length of the CDR3 is 15 residues. The CDR3 spells CASRRQLSGANVLTF. For the CDR3, the DNA is TGTGCCAGCAGACGACAGTTATCTGGGGCCAACGTCCTGACTTTC.

The chain combines TRBV5-4 with TRBJ1-4, with 8 bases aligning to TRBD1. V dropped 3 bases and J dropped 3; count of bases not matched to a gene: 10. Germline loops: CDR1 SGHNT, CDR2 YYREEE (reference sequence). This CDR3 has 17 residues. The CDR3 bases are TGTGCCAGCAGCTCTCCCCGACAGGGGTCTGCTAATGAAAAACTGTTTTTT. It yields the protein CASSSPRQGSANEKLFF.

The chain employs TRBV14 and TRBJ2-6; D might be TRBD2 (6 bases). V lost 1 base and J lost 1, with 14 bases in between. CDR1 and CDR2 from the germline V gene are SGHDN and FVKESK. The CDR3 totals 18 residues. The CDR3 spells CASSQVGGTTSGANVLTF. Written as DNA, the CDR3 is TGTGCCAGCAGCCAAGTGGGGGGTACGACTTCTGGGGCCAACGTCCTGACTTTC.

The genes are TRBV10-3 and TRBJ2-7, with D tentatively TRBD1 (6 bases). Per the germline V gene, CDR1 is ENHRY and CDR2 is SYGVKD. Trimming cost V 0 bases and J 4 bases, with 13 bases left between them. CDR3 size: 15 residues. The CDR3 loop is CAISESITGRYEQYF. DNA for the CDR3: TGTGCCATCAGTGAGTCGATAACAGGGAGATACGAGCAGTACTTC.

V and J are TRBV19 and TRBJ2-3; 8 nucleotides agree with TRBD1. This CDR3 comprises 15 residues. V lost 0 bases to trimming and J lost 2 bases; unmatched junction nucleotides: 1. CDR1 is LNHDA and CDR2 is SQIVND in the germline V gene (reference sequence). CDR3 nucleotide sequence: TGTGCCAGTAGTATAGACAGGGGGCCCACAGATACGCAGTATTTT. Residues: CASSIDRGPTDTQYF. Variable domain in full (rest from reference TRBV19 and TRBJ2-3): DGGITQSPKYLFRKEGQNVTLSCEQNLNHDAMYWYRQDPGQGLRLIYYSQIVNDFQKGDIAEGYSVSREKKESFPLTVTSAQKNPTAFYLCASSIDRGPTDTQYFGPGTRLTVL.

The V and J genes are TRBV5-4 and TRBJ2-5; the match to TRBD2 covers 9 bases. Germline CDR1 and CDR2: SGHNT and YYREEE (reference sequence). This CDR3 has 17 residues. The trim removed 0 bases at V and 5 bases at J, leaving 11 bases unmatched. For the CDR3, the DNA is TGTGCCAGCAGCTTGGGTGCGGGGGGGCTTCCAGGGGAGACCCAGTACTTC. This encodes CASSLGAGGLPGETQYF.

The CDR3 reads CACLVSGLAVDTQYF. The CDR3 nucleotides are TGTGCCTGCTTAGTATCGGGACTAGCTGTAGATACGCAGTATTTT. The V call is TRBV28, the J call TRBJ2-3; 9 positions match TRBD2. CDR3 size: 15 residues. Germline CDR1 and CDR2: MDHEN and SYDVKM. V was pared by 11 bases and J by 5 bases, with 14 bases of the junction left unmatched. The entire variable domain, with the rest obtained from reference TRBV28 and TRBJ2-3, is as follows: DVKVTQSSRYLVKRTGEKVFLECVQDMDHENMFWYRQDPGLGLRLIYFSYDVKMKEKGDIPEGYSVSREKKERFSLILESASTNQTSMYLCACLVSGLAVDTQYFGPGTRLTVL.

The V and J genes are TRBV6-5 and TRBJ1-1, with TRBD1 matching over 7 bases. Losses at the gene ends were 2 bases for V and 10 bases for J; bases not matched to a gene: 7. CDR3 length: 13 amino acids. CDR1 is MNHEY, CDR2 SVGAGI, per germline. As DNA, the CDR3 is TGTGCCAGCAGTTACGACAGGGTAGGAGGAGCTTTCTTT. It is translated as CASSYDRVGGAFF.

The chain carries TRBV25-1 and TRBJ1-2, with 8 positions matching TRBD1. Unmatched junction bases numbered 4, after V lost 1 base and J lost 3 bases. The length of the CDR3 is 15 residues. Germline values: CDR1 MGHDK, CDR2 SYGVNS. CDR3 loop: CASSEFGQGDYGYTF. Written as DNA, the CDR3 is TGTGCCAGCAGTGAATTTGGACAGGGAGACTATGGCTACACCTTC.

The chain uses TRBV19 and TRBJ2-1; D may correspond to TRBD1 or TRBD2 (6 bases each). The V and J ends lost 5 bases and 9 bases respectively, with 11 bases between them. The CDR3 consists of 12 residues. Germline V CDR1 and CDR2: LNHDA, SQIVND (reference sequence). The CDR3 bases are TGTGCCAGTAGTTCGGAGGGGGTTGAGCAGTTCTTC. Residues: CASSSEGVEQFF.

The rearrangement joins TRBV2 to TRBJ2-7; no definite D call. The ends were cut back, 0 bases at V and 3 bases at J, with 9 bases in the middle. This CDR3 is built from 14 residues. Per germline, CDR1 SNHLY and CDR2 FYNNEI. CDR3 residues: CASSEAGSYYEQYF. CDR3 DNA sequence: TGTGCCAGCAGTGAAGCGGGCAGCTACTACGAGCAGTACTTC.

V is TRBV5-6 and J is TRBJ1-5; D uncertain. The CDR3 has 13 amino acids. In germline, CDR1 is SGHDT, CDR2 YYEEEE. V was trimmed by 0 bases and J by 5 bases, leaving 6 bases between them. CDR3 in DNA: TGTGCCAGCAGCTTGGCTGGGTATCAGCCCCAGCATTTT. Protein product: CASSLAGYQPQHF.

Details on this clone: The sample holds other DNA sequences that translate to the same CDR3. CDR3 nucleotide sequence: TGTGCCAGCAGCGTAGGGGGAGTTGGGAACACCATATATTTT. Translating gives CASSVGGVGNTIYF. The V and J genes are TRBV9 and TRBJ1-3; no definite D call. Germline CDR1 and CDR2: SGDLS and YYNGEE. V lost 0 bases to trimming and J lost 7 bases, with 11 bases between them. The CDR3 has 14 amino acids. Looking up the rest from reference TRBV9 and TRBJ1-3 gives the full variable domain: DSGVTQTPKHLITATGQRVTLRCSPRSGDLSVYWYQQSLDQGLQFLIQYYNGEERAKGNILERFSAQQFPDLHSELNLSSLELGDSALYFCASSVGGVGNTIYFGEGSWLTVV.

This chain connects TRBV15 to TRBJ2-2; unclear D gene. Germline loops: CDR1 LNHNV, CDR2 YYDKDF (reference sequence). V gave up 5 bases and J gave up 2 bases, with 6 bases separating them. CDR3 size: 13 residues. The CDR3 bases are TGTGCCACCAGCGATATTAACACCGGGGAGCTGTTTTTT. As protein: CATSDINTGELFF.

The chain joins TRBV5-4 to TRBJ1-1; 9 bases match TRBD1. This CDR3 is 15 amino acids long. Germline-derived CDR1 and CDR2 are SGHNT and YYREEE (reference sequence). J gave up 0 bases and V 4 bases, and 4 bases lay outside the gene matches. The CDR3 region is CASSPRTGVNTEAFF. The CDR3 DNA reads as TGTGCCAGCAGCCCCCGGACAGGGGTGAACACTGAAGCTTTCTTT. Together with reference TRBV5-4 and TRBJ1-1, the CDR3 gives the full variable domain: ETGVTQSPTHLIKTRGQQVTLRCSSQSGHNTVSWYQQALGQGPQFIFQYYREEENGRGNFPPRFSGLQFPNYSSELNVNALELDDSALYLCASSPRTGVNTEAFFGQGTRLTVV.

The J gene is TRBJ1-2, the V gene TRBV7-8; D ambiguous. V shed 0 bases and J shed 8 bases, with 19 bases lying between them. Looked up from germline, CDR1 is SGHVS and CDR2 is FQNEAQ. The CDR3 sequence is 16 residues long. In DNA form, the CDR3 reads TGTGCCAGCAGCTTAGCCAGCTTAGGAGTTGGCGGAGGCTACACCTTC. This encodes CASSLASLGVGGGYTF.

This sequence joins TRBV21-1 and TRBJ1-1. TRBV21-1 is reported as a pseudogene. This CDR3 region has 18 residues. CDR3 bases: TGTGCCAGCAGCAAAGCTGGGGTGTGGGGGTCTCATAACACTGAAGCTTTCTTT. The encoded protein is CASSKAGVWGSHNTEAFF.

This clone was found a few times. The chain recombines TRBV5-1 with TRBJ1-4; the D is unclear. In germline, CDR1 is SGHRS, CDR2 YFSETQ. The germline V and J ends were trimmed by 3 bases and 8 bases, with 17 bases remaining between them. The CDR3 covers 15 residues. The CDR3 DNA sequence: TGCGCCAGCAGCTCTTCAGACGGGCCGGGGGAAAAACTGTTTTTT. Translation gives CASSSSDGPGEKLFF.

The chain employs TRBV7-9 and TRBJ1-1, with a tentative D call TRBD1 (6 bases). Germline V gene sequence: CDR1 SEHNR, CDR2 FQNEAQ (reference sequence). Trimming took 5 bases from V and 3 from J, leaving 16 bases between them. CDR3 length equals 15 residues. CDR3 DNA sequence: TGTGCCAGCAGCCCACAGGGACGGGCATACACTGAAGCTTTCTTT. It encodes CASSPQGRAYTEAFF.

This clone appeared a single time. The sample contains more than one DNA sequence encoding this CDR3. The chain uses TRBV6-6 and TRBJ1-1; TRBD1 might be the D (5 bases). The ends were cut back, 5 bases at V and 8 bases at J, with 21 bases in the middle. The germline V gene has CDR1 MNHNY and CDR2 SVGAGI (reference sequence). The CDR3 has 15 residues. This chain's CDR3 is CASSEPQGEGSEAFF. The DNA for the CDR3 is TGTGCCAGCAGTGAGCCCCAGGGAGAGGGCTCCGAAGCTTTCTTT.

Of note for this clone: Sequence at one end of the junction differs from germline and may be a read error. The J gene is TRBJ2-3, the V gene TRBV5-1; D unclear. The CDR3 runs to 13 residues. From germline, CDR1 is SGHRS and CDR2 YFSETQ. For the CDR3, the DNA is TGCGCCACCAGCATCGGAAACGCAGATACGCAGTATTTT. Translated: CATSIGNADTQYF.